This T cell receptor (beta chain) was retrieved from a study of Tregs in tolerant kidney transplant recipients. Clones were read by immunoSEQ multiplex PCR, and TCRdb kept only the in-frame ones, dropping some. Among tens of thousands of clones listed, more than 85% were seen once. Broader study findings: The most relevant donor-specific Treg TCRbeta repertoire apparently came from expansion with activated donor B cells. This study did not directly address biological reproducibility. Changing PCR primers prevented nucleotide comparison between some patients' samples.

Unstimulated Tregs (CD4+CD25+CD127-) and CD4+CD25- non-Tregs were sorted from PBMCs. A word on this clone: Antigen unknown.

This CDR3 has 15 amino acids. V lost 0 bases, J lost 4 bases, and 4 bases stayed unmatched. Germline V gives CDR1 SGHRS, CDR2 YFSETQ. V and J are TRBV5-1 and TRBJ2-7, with 10 nucleotides matching TRBD2. This TCR was recovered from a human donor who received a combined kidney and bone marrow transplant. Sequencing used Tregs from blood, obtained before the transplant. The CDR3: CASSLELAGPYEQYF. CDR3 coding DNA: TGCGCCAGCAGCTTGGAACTAGCGGGGCCTTACGAGCAGTACTTC.